This TCR beta chain is drawn from a study of human T cells and chemical hapten exposure. The germline V gene has CDR1 MNHEY and CDR2 SVGAGI. Trimming removed 5 bases at V and 2 bases at J, with 10 bases between. This CDR3 spans 14 amino acids. The time point is: pre-sensitization, week 0. Described treatment: therapeutic diphenylcyclopropenone sensitization with weekly scalp DPC. The donor pool consisted of alopecia patients aged 18 to 70 years, considered suitable for DPC. Each CDR3 protein gets one entry after TCRdb re-called the RACE reads with MiXCR. The repertoire holds some 70,000 distinct CDR3 sequences, with roughly 11% as singletons.

The input for sequencing was whole blood, taken in connection with sensitization to the hapten diphenylcyclopropenone (DPC). The chain uses TRBV6-5 and TRBJ1-5; D remains ambiguous. The sequence was collected from a woman between 50 and 59 years old with alopecia areata. Some clones in this sample may be carry-over from other donors' samples. DNA for the CDR3: TGTGCCAGCAGTCCGCGACTTGGCAATCAGCCCCAGCATTTT. This translates into CASSPRLGNQPQHF.